This T cell receptor (beta chain) was captured by sequencing in a study of CD8+CD57+ T cells in acquired aplastic anemia. Looking at the study overall: 3.2 ug was the average amount of DNA from sorted CD4+ and CD8+ cells.

Broader study findings: Both patients and controls carried the same twenty-nine CD8+ CDR3 sequences.

Patients picked for sequencing had shown CD8+CD57+ cell expansion detected by flow cytometry. Every patient presented with severe acquired aplastic anemia. No therapy had been given to the patients at the time of blood sampling. Genomic DNA constituted the template upon which TCR beta VDJ and CDR3 profiling was performed. TCRdb used MiXCR to reprocess the reads, holding one entry per CDR3 protein. The sample contains just over 200,000 distinct CDR3 sequences, 65% of which appear only once. J was trimmed by 4 bases and V by 5 bases; bases with no gene match: 6. Looked up from germline, CDR1 is DFQATT and CDR2 is SNEGSKA (reference sequence). The CDR3 contains 14 residues. In regard to this clonotype: Its antigen is unknown.

The sequence came from a human donor with aplastic anemia. The sample comprised sorted CD4+, CD8+, or CD8+CD57+ T cells (not recorded which) from PBMCs. The chain links TRBV20-1 to TRBJ2-3, with TRBD2 matching 10 bases. CDR3 sequence: CSAPAGGPSDTQYF. The CDR3 DNA reads as TGCAGTGCTCCAGCGGGGGGGCCATCAGATACGCAGTATTTT.